The 10 T cell receptor beta chains in this list originate from one sample, sequenced in a study of beta chain features in type 1 diabetes. Expressed TCRB transcripts were sequenced, since all the RNA that had been isolated was reverse transcribed. The repertoire was sequenced with immunoSEQ multiplex PCR; TCRdb's copy has only in-frame clones and lacks some. The table shows about 240,000 clones, with 25% to 30% occurring only once. Sequences were obtained from central memory CD4+ T cells from blood. The receptors originated from a man younger than 40 in good health.

J is TRBJ2-7 and V is TRBV30; weak D call: TRBD1 (5 bases). V was clipped by 5 bases and J by 6 bases, with 17 bases between them. Germline CDR1 is GTSNPN and CDR2 is SVGIG (reference sequence). This CDR3 comprises 13 residues. CDR3: CAWGHGRVGEQYF. Here the CDR3 DNA reads TGTGCCTGGGGGCATGGCAGGGTCGGCGAGCAGTACTTC. Using reference TRBV30 and TRBJ2-7 for the parts outside the CDR3, the full variable domain is SQTIHQWPATLVQPVGSPLSLECTVEGTSNPNLYWYRQAAGRGLQLLFYSVGIGQISSEVPQNLSASRPQDRQFILSSKKLLLSDSGFYLCAWGHGRVGEQYFGPGTRLTVT.

A few counts support this clone. This chain links TRBV29-1 with TRBJ2-3, with D perhaps matching TRBD1 or TRBD2 (5 bases each). Per the germline V gene, CDR1 is SQVTM and CDR2 is ANQGSEA. Trimming shortened V by 6 bases and J by 3 bases, and 13 bases separated the two germline ends. This CDR3 has 13 residues. The CDR3 DNA reads TGCAGCGTCTGGGGCCGGGGAACAGATACGCAGTATTTT. It encodes CSVWGRGTDTQYF.

In DNA, the CDR3 is TGCAGCGCCCTATCGGTAGGCGGGGGTGCGTATGGCTACACCTTC. Protein product: CSALSVGGGAYGYTF. The rearrangement joins TRBV29-1 to TRBJ1-2; maybe TRBD1 (5 bases). V was trimmed by 7 bases and J by 5 bases, leaving 23 bases between them. Germline V gene data show CDR1 as SQVTM and CDR2 as ANQGSEA. The length of the CDR3 is 15 residues.

The chain joins TRBV28 to TRBJ2-7; D may be TRBD1 (6 bases). The CDR3 is 12 residues long. V was pared by 4 bases and J by 6 bases, with 10 bases between. From germline, CDR1 is MDHEN and CDR2 SYDVKM. The CDR3 bases are TGTGCCAGCAGTTGGGCAGGGGTCGAGCAGTACTTC. It yields the protein CASSWAGVEQYF.

There are a few counts of this clone. This chain joins TRBV4-1 and TRBJ2-3; 11 bases are a match to TRBD2. Germline V gives CDR1 MGHRA, CDR2 YSYEKL. Trimming removed 4 bases from V and 3 bases from J; junction bases left unmatched: 6. The CDR3 spans 16 residues. CDR3 nucleotides: TGCGCCAGCAGCCGTTCTAGCGGGGGGACGACAGATACGCAGTATTTT. Its translation is CASSRSSGGTTDTQYF.

In this sample, this clone turned up a few times. The V gene is TRBV15, the J gene TRBJ2-1; D remains ambiguous. The germline gives CDR1 LNHNV, CDR2 YYDKDF (reference sequence). V lost 1 base to trimming and J lost 5 bases, with 9 bases between them. The CDR3 contains 14 residues. Here the CDR3 DNA reads TGTGCCACCAGCAGAGGAAAACCCGACAATGAGCAGTTCTTC. This encodes CATSRGKPDNEQFF.

The chain is built from TRBV27 and TRBJ1-6; the D is unclear. This CDR3 has 16 residues. V was cut by 5 bases and J by 7 bases, with 18 bases left in between. Germline V lookup: CDR1 MNHEY, CDR2 SMNVEV (reference sequence). Written as DNA, the CDR3 is TGTGCCAGCAGTATCTTCCGTGGGGAGCGGAATTCACCCCTCCACTTT. Translation gives CASSIFRGERNSPLHF.

V and J are TRBV2 and TRBJ2-1, with 10 bases fitting TRBD2. CDR3 size: 14 residues. The V gene end was trimmed by 10 bases and the J gene end by 8 bases; junction bases not matched to a gene: 11. Per germline, CDR1 SNHLY and CDR2 FYNNEI. The CDR3 DNA reads as TGTGCCACAGCACGAAGACTAGCGGGTCATGAGCAGTTCTTC. Protein: CATARRLAGHEQFF.

This clone was picked up a small number of times. The chain combines TRBV30 with TRBJ2-7; maybe TRBD2 (6 bases). Germline assignment: CDR1 GTSNPN and CDR2 SVGIG (reference sequence). The V end was cut by 4 bases, the J end by 2 bases, with 18 bases between. This CDR3 is 15 amino acids long. The CDR3 is CAWTPLGGSAYEQYF. Written as DNA, the CDR3 is TGTGCCTGGACCCCTCTTGGGGGGTCCGCCTACGAGCAGTACTTC. Supplemented by reference TRBV30 and TRBJ2-7, the full variable domain reads SQTIHQWPATLVQPVGSPLSLECTVEGTSNPNLYWYRQAAGRGLQLLFYSVGIGQISSEVPQNLSASRPQDRQFILSSKKLLLSDSGFYLCAWTPLGGSAYEQYFGPGTRLTVT.

CDR3: CASSLLGTGEEQYF. The CDR3 region has the DNA TGTGCCAGCAGCTTACTGGGGACAGGGGAAGAGCAGTACTTC. This sequence joins TRBV7-2 and TRBJ2-7; 10 bases fit TRBD1. CDR1 is SGHTA, CDR2 FQGNSA, per germline. The CDR3 runs 14 residues. V was pared by 2 bases and J by 7 bases, with 5 bases of the junction left unmatched.